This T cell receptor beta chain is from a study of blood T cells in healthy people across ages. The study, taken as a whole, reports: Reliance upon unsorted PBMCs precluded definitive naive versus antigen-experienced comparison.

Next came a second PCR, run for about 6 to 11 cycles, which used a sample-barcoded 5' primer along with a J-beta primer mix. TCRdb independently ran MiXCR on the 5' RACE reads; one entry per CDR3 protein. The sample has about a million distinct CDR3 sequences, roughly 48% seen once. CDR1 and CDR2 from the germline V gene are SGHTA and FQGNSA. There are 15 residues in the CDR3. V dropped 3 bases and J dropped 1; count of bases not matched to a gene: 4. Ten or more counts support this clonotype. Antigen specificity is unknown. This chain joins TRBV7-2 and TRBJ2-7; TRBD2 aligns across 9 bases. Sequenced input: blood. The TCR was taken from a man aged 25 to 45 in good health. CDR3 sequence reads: CASSFSGGPSYEQYF. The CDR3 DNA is TGTGCCAGCAGCTTTAGCGGGGGACCTTCCTACGAGCAGTACTTC.